This TCR beta chain was found in a study of regulatory T cells in long-lasting Graves disease. This clonotype was seen many times. Arm-PCR of CDR3 regions with iRepertoire HTBI primers generated TCR beta libraries. From the multiplex PCR reads, TCRdb called clonotypes with MiXCR, one entry per CDR3 protein. The sample shows 650,000 to 850,000 distinct CDR3 sequences, about 30% of them seen only once. Time point of the sample: persistent/refractory GD, antithyroid drugs over 5 years with positive TRAb. Extracted PBMC RNA gave rise to the TCR library. The V end was cut by 3 bases, the J end by 2 bases, with 10 bases between. The CDR3 has 14 amino acids. Germline V gene data show CDR1 as MNHNS and CDR2 as SASEGT.

The material sequenced was peripheral blood mononuclear cells (PBMCs), taken when the disease was refractory, from a patient treated with antithyroid drugs. The rearrangement links TRBV6-1 to TRBJ1-2; the D gene is possibly TRBD1 (5 bases). This sequence was found in a female donor with Graves disease. As DNA, the CDR3 is TGTGCCAGCAGTGATGGGGGAGGGAACTATGGCTACACCTTC. Encoded protein: CASSDGGGNYGYTF.